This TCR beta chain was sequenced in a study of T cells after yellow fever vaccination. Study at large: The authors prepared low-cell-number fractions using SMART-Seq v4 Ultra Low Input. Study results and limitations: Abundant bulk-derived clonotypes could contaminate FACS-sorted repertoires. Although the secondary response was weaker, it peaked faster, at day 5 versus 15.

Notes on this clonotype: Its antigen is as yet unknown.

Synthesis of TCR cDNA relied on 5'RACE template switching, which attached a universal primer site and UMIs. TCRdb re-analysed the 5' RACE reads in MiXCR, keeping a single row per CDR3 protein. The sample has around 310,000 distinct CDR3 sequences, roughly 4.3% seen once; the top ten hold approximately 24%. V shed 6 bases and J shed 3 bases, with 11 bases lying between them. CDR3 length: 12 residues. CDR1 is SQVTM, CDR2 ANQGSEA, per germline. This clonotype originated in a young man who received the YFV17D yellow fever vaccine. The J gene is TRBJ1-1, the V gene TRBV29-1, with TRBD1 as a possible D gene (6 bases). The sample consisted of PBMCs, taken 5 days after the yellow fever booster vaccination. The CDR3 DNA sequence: TGCAGCGTCGCGGGGACATACACTGAAGCTTTCTTT. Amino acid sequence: CSVAGTYTEAFF.